This TCR beta chain was profiled in a study of identical twins. Broader study findings: Cross-sectional statistical analysis, not tracking of the same donors, underpinned the conclusions. Fewer insertions characterized abundant cord blood beta clonotypes, whereas memory repertoires showed none.

TCRdb re-called the 5' RACE reads with MiXCR, one entry per CDR3 protein. In the table there are around 680,000 distinct CDR3 sequences, 8.6% of which are singletons. Trimming shortened V by 0 bases and J by 7 bases, and 7 bases separated the two germline ends. Germline-derived CDR1 and CDR2 are GTSNPN and SVGIG (reference sequence). The CDR3 is made up of 11 amino acids. A few counts support this clonotype. Antigen specificity is unknown. This sample was shared with a second study, whose subject was yellow fever vaccine responses in identical twins. That source reports: Reportedly, twins' vaccine T cell responses looked partly convergent and partly personalized.

Sequencing was carried out using PBMCs. The rearrangement uses TRBV30 and TRBJ2-7; D gene unclear. The receptor's source is a woman under 30 in good health. The DNA for the CDR3 is TGTGCCTGGAGTGTAAACGGTGAGCAGTACTTC. This translates into CAWSVNGEQYF.